This T cell receptor beta chain was recorded in a study of blood T cell repertoires in COVID-19. Study summary: COVID-19 samples collected from the United States, Italy and Spain covered acute and convalescent phases. The cDNA or gDNA used as material had been derived from T cells, B-cell-depleted T cells, or PBMCs.

This clone occurred a few times. Assay: immunoSEQ multiplex PCR; the TCRdb copy retains only in-frame clones and omits some. The sample yields some 200,000 clones, about 85% seen once. The CDR3 runs to 11 residues. V gave up 6 bases and J gave up 6 bases, with 6 bases separating them. Germline V gene data show CDR1 as LGHDT and CDR2 as YNNKEL (reference sequence). The sequenced material came from peripheral blood. The V call is TRBV3-1 (or the pseudogene TRBV3-2), the J call TRBJ2-1; D unresolved. This clonotype originated in a woman aged 80 or over with COVID-19, enrolled during active disease. This chain's CDR3 is CASRRLNEQFF. CDR3 bases: TGTGCCAGCAGGCGACTCAATGAGCAGTTCTTC.